The 18 T cell receptor beta chains below all came from one sample that was sequenced in a study of CD8 T cells in ankylosing spondylitis. Study observations and caveats: Blood of patients with ankylosing spondylitis appeared to be characterized by a TCR beta motif of about eight highly homologous variants.

TCRdb re-analysed the 5' RACE reads in MiXCR, keeping a single row per CDR3 protein. The repertoire holds hundreds of thousands of distinct CDR3 sequences, with 10% to 15% as singletons. These receptors' antigens are unknown. Sequencing was performed on blood, either unsorted or a sorted T cell fraction (not recorded which). The receptors derive from a male donor with ankylosing spondylitis.

This chain connects TRBV5-6 to TRBJ2-3, with 7 bases lining up with TRBD2. The CDR3 length is 16 residues. V lost 2 bases and J lost 2; bases outside the gene matches: 8. Germline CDR1 is SGHDT and CDR2 is YYEEEE. CDR3 region: CASSFFAGDFTDTQYF. The DNA of the CDR3 is TGTGCCAGCAGCTTTTTTGCGGGAGACTTCACAGATACGCAGTATTTT. The whole variable domain, remainder taken from reference TRBV5-6 and TRBJ2-3, is DAGVTQSPTHLIKTRGQQVTLRCSPKSGHDTVSWYQQALGQGPQFIFQYYEEEERQRGNFPDRFSGHQFPNYSSELNVNALLLGDSALYLCASSFFAGDFTDTQYFGPGTRLTVL.

This clonotype has at least ten counts. The chain uses TRBV9 and TRBJ1-2; no firm D call. Deletions cut 1 base from V and 4 bases from J, with 11 bases between. CDR1 and CDR2 (germline): SGDLS, YYNGEE. CDR3 size: 14 residues. CDR3 sequence reads: CASSVSTEVYGYTF. CDR3 nucleotides: TGTGCCAGCAGCGTATCGACCGAAGTCTATGGCTACACCTTC.

The chain uses TRBV28 and TRBJ2-1; D not certain. V lost 2 bases to trimming and J lost 2 bases, with 16 bases between them. Germline V CDR1 and CDR2: MDHEN, SYDVKM. The CDR3 totals 17 residues. The CDR3: CASSLTPLITTYNEQFF. Written as DNA, the CDR3 is TGTGCCAGCAGTTTAACCCCCCTAATTACTACCTACAATGAGCAGTTCTTC.

The sample holds a few counts of this clonotype. The chain is built from TRBV20-1 and TRBJ2-2; TRBD2 is a possible D gene (6 bases). The CDR3 is made up of 15 amino acids. Trimming shortened V by 6 bases and J by 3 bases, and 17 bases separated the two germline ends. CDR1 is DFQATT, CDR2 SNEGSKA, per germline (reference sequence). CDR3 protein: CSASTGTLDTGELFF. In DNA, the CDR3 is TGCAGTGCCTCAACTGGGACTCTAGACACCGGGGAGCTGTTTTTT.

At least ten counts were recorded for this clonotype. The V call is TRBV5-1, the J call TRBJ2-3, with D unclear. With 0 bases removed from V and 5 bases from J, the gap between germline ends came to 10 bases. CDR3 length: 14 residues. Germline V lookup: CDR1 SGHRS, CDR2 YFSETQ. This CDR3 is CASSLAAKEDTQYF. The CDR3 DNA reads as TGCGCCAGCAGCTTGGCAGCTAAAGAAGATACGCAGTATTTT.

The chain is built from TRBV24-1 and TRBJ1-3; no definite D call. CDR3 length: 15 amino acids. V was cut by 2 bases and J by 2 bases, with 9 bases left in between. Germline V CDR1 and CDR2: KGHDR, SFDVKD. This CDR3 is CATSDSTRAGNTIYF. CDR3 coding DNA: TGTGCCACCAGTGATTCGACAAGGGCTGGAAACACCATATATTTT.

As DNA, the CDR3 is TGCGCCAGCAGCTTGGACCCAGGGATACCCTTTGGCTACACCTTC. Translating it yields CASSLDPGIPFGYTF. The chain carries TRBV5-1 and TRBJ1-2; maybe TRBD1 (5 bases). The CDR3 has 15 amino acids. Germline lookup yields CDR1 SGHRS and CDR2 YFSETQ. Trimming took 0 bases from V and 7 from J, leaving 16 bases between them. Combining the CDR3 with reference TRBV5-1 and TRBJ1-2 gives the whole variable domain KAGVTQTPRYLIKTRGQQVTLSCSPISGHRSVSWYQQTPGQGLQFLFEYFSETQRNKGNFPGRFSGRQFSNSRSEMNVSTLELGDSALYLCASSLDPGIPFGYTFGSGTRLTVV.

The chain is built from TRBV20-1 and TRBJ2-4; 11 bases are shared with TRBD2. The CDR3 sequence is 14 residues long. Per the germline V gene, CDR1 is DFQATT and CDR2 is SNEGSKA (reference sequence). Trimming removed 3 bases from V and 9 bases from J; junction bases left unmatched: 7. The CDR3 sequence is CSASASGRITIQYF. The DNA for the CDR3 is TGCAGTGCTAGTGCTAGCGGGAGGATTACCATTCAGTACTTC.

This clonotype was seen more than once but under ten times. The V call is TRBV9, the J call TRBJ2-7; 9 bases align to TRBD2. CDR3 length: 15 amino acids. The germline gives CDR1 SGDLS, CDR2 YYNGEE. The V segment lost 0 bases and the J segment 4 bases; nucleotides outside the gene matches: 5. In DNA, the CDR3 is TGTGCCAGCAGCGTAGCTCCGGGACTAGCTTACGAGCAGTACTTC. Residues: CASSVAPGLAYEQYF.

This clonotype was picked up many times. The rearrangement joins TRBV4-1 to TRBJ2-4; 16 positions agree with TRBD2. With V trimmed by 0 bases and J by 1 base, 12 bases remained unmatched. Per the germline V gene, CDR1 is MGHRA and CDR2 is YSYEKL. The CDR3 consists of 22 residues. For the CDR3, the DNA is TGCGCCAGCAGCCAAGATACGGTCGACGGGACTAGCGGGAGGGTGGCCAAAAACATTCAGTACTTC. Amino acids: CASSQDTVDGTSGRVAKNIQYF.

The J gene is TRBJ2-3, the V gene TRBV2; no clear D. The CDR3 loop spans 13 amino acids. Germline lookup yields CDR1 SNHLY and CDR2 FYNNEI. The germline V and J ends were trimmed by 2 bases and 4 bases, with 7 bases remaining between them. The CDR3 spells CASSEIGPDTQYF. In DNA form, the CDR3 reads TGTGCCAGCAGTGAAATCGGGCCAGATACGCAGTATTTT.

Only a few counts were recorded for this clonotype. CDR3 protein: CSVKPGTSYNEQFF. In DNA, the CDR3 is TGCAGCGTGAAGCCCGGGACTAGTTACAATGAGCAGTTCTTC. The chain employs TRBV29-1 and TRBJ2-1; 8 bases align to TRBD2. The J segment lost 4 bases and the V segment lost 6 bases, leaving 8 bases of the junction unmatched. The CDR3 covers 14 residues. Per germline, CDR1 SQVTM and CDR2 ANQGSEA.

The chain is built from TRBV7-3 and TRBJ2-4; D is ambiguous. The germline gives CDR1 SGHTA, CDR2 FQGTGA. Trimming stripped 11 bases from V and 6 bases from J, with 5 bases between. CDR3 length: 9 residues. The CDR3 is CAELNIQYF. In DNA, the CDR3 is TGTGCCGAATTAAACATTCAGTACTTC.

This chain links TRBV20-1 with TRBJ2-5; D might be TRBD2 (6 bases). Germline V gene data show CDR1 as DFQATT and CDR2 as SNEGSKA (reference sequence). Trimming shortened V by 6 bases and J by 2 bases, and 19 bases separated the two germline ends. The CDR3 has 15 residues. CDR3 DNA sequence: TGCAGTGCCCCCGTCCCCCGGGACTGGCAAGAGACCCAGTACTTC. It codes for CSAPVPRDWQETQYF.

V and J are TRBV20-1 and TRBJ2-3, with D uncertain. Per germline, CDR1 DFQATT and CDR2 SNEGSKA (reference sequence). The length of the CDR3 is 14 residues. Trimming took off 3 bases at V and 2 bases at J, with 12 bases between the two ends. The CDR3 reads CSASRLVATDTQYF. CDR3 in DNA: TGCAGTGCTAGCAGGCTTGTCGCCACAGATACGCAGTATTTT.

This clonotype has a handful of counts. V gene TRBV12-3 or TRBV12-4 combines with J gene TRBJ1-3, with D tentatively TRBD1 (5 bases). The CDR3 runs 16 residues. Trimming removed 2 bases from V and 1 base from J, with 12 bases in between. In DNA form, the CDR3 reads TGTGCCAGCAGTTTAACAGGATTAGGGTCTGGAAACACCATATATTTT. This gives the protein CASSLTGLGSGNTIYF.

Many counts were recorded for this clonotype. V gene TRBV6-5 combines with J gene TRBJ2-6; D unresolved. Germline CDR1 and CDR2: MNHEY and SVGAGI. Trimming removed 4 bases from V and 10 bases from J, with 8 bases in between. The CDR3 spans 12 residues. The CDR3, as DNA: TGTGCCAGCAGTTCCCGACCGAACGTCCTGACTTTC. This translates into CASSSRPNVLTF.

V usage is TRBV27 and J usage is TRBJ2-7; D gene uncertain. Trimming pared 5 bases from V and 6 bases from J, leaving 11 bases between. The germline V gene encodes CDR1 MNHEY and CDR2 SMNVEV (reference sequence). The CDR3 totals 12 residues. This CDR3 is CASSRPLGEQYF. The CDR3 coding sequence is TGTGCCAGCAGTAGACCGCTCGGCGAGCAGTACTTC.